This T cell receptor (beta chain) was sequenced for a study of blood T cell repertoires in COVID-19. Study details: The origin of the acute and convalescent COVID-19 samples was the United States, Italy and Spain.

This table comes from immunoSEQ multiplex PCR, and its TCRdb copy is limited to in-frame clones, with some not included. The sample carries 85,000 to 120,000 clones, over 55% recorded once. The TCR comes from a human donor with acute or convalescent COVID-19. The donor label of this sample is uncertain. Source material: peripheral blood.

CDR3 coding DNA: TGTGCCAGCAGACCCGACTTGGGACAGGGGAATGAGCAGTTCTTC. Its translation: CASRPDLGQGNEQFF. The chain couples TRBV2 to TRBJ2-1, with 10 bases identical to TRBD1. CDR3 length: 15 residues. Germline V CDR1 and CDR2: SNHLY, FYNNEI. The junction had 9 bases not matched to a gene; V was cut back by 6 bases and J by 7 bases.